Listed below are T cell receptor beta chains from one sample, sequenced in a study of tumor-infiltrating lymphocytes in glioblastoma multiforme. MiXCR, run by TCRdb on the multiplex PCR reads, gives a single entry per CDR3 protein. The sample comprises 25,000 to 40,000 distinct CDR3 sequences, around 60% of which are singletons, and around 35% rests with the top ten. The sample was brain tumor tissue. The receptors were sampled from a male donor with glioblastoma. The CDR3 runs from the conserved cysteine through the conserved F or W. Fields, in order: D gene, CDR3 length, V gene, CDR3 protein. A D gene is named only where the DNA matches it firmly.

TRBD2 | 17 | TRBV11-1 | CASSPGTRRSASDTQYF
NA | 12 | TRBV12-3/TRBV12-4 | CASRLQPGEQYF
NA | 13 | TRBV6-5 | CASSYSGTYEQYF
NA | 13 | TRBV20-1 | CSTWPPMNEAQYF
NA | 13 | TRBV10-1 | CASSANPMGKQYF
NA | 16 | TRBV24-1 | CATSVRGGMATNEQFF
NA | 15 | TRBV28 | CASSLRLLAKNIQYF
NA | 17 | TRBV6-5 | CASSYSTVFRWTDTQYF
NA | 16 | TRBV11-2 | CAGSLPGNPSTDTQYF
TRBD1 | 14 | TRBV7-9 | CASSLGTGVAEAFF
TRBD2 | 14 | TRBV20-1 | CSAKGLAGGHKHFF
NA | 14 | TRBV20-1 | CSARQHSSTDTQYF
TRBD2 | 16 | TRBV4-1 | CASSQEPSGRSSEQFF
NA | 20 | TRBV7-9 | CASSLGGFREVPPGDTEAFF
TRBD1 | 15 | TRBV6-5 | CAGRTGGPSNQPQHF
NA | 13 | TRBV19 | CASRPLLDTEAFF
TRBD1 | 17 | TRBV20-1 | CSARPLPRDRVFNEQFF
NA | 14 | TRBV6-1 | CASRRQPNTGELSF
TRBD2 | 19 | TRBV6-6 | CASRDHGLAEGRAPYEQHF
NA | 13 | TRBV4-1 | CASGQDWGYEQYF
NA | 11 | TRBV29-1 | CSVESGEEQYF
NA | 16 | TRBV5-4 | CASSPLRRGKRKTQYF